One sample yielded the 8 T cell receptor beta chains listed below, sequenced in a study of cytomegalovirus exposure and HLA in healthy donors. 13 Jbeta primers and 60 Vbeta primers were used for the PCR. Generated by immunoSEQ multiplex PCR, the TCRdb table keeps only in-frame clones and is missing some. The profile shows roughly 130,000 clones, roughly 82% of them singletons. The sequencing sample was made of PBMCs. These receptors originate from a male donor in good health and CMV-seropositive.

The chain carries TRBV6-5 and TRBJ1-2, with TRBD1 matching 7 bases. The CDR3 spans 15 residues. The V gene's germline CDR1 is MNHEY and CDR2 SVGAGI. The J segment lost 2 bases and the V segment lost 6 bases, leaving 9 bases of the junction unmatched. As DNA, the CDR3 is TGTGCCAGCAGAGCCTCGGGACAGATAAACTATGGCTACACCTTC. This translates into CASRASGQINYGYTF.

V usage is TRBV5-4 and J usage is TRBJ1-4; D remains ambiguous. In germline, CDR1 is SGHNT, CDR2 YYREEE (reference sequence). V lost 0 bases and J lost 5, with 5 bases in between. This CDR3 comprises 13 residues. The CDR3 here is CASSLGRNEKLFF. DNA for the CDR3: TGTGCCAGCAGCTTGGGGCGGAATGAAAAACTGTTTTTT.

This clone has only one observation. The chain recombines TRBV28 with TRBJ2-7; the match to TRBD2 covers 10 bases. The CDR3 is 16 amino acids. V lost 4 bases, J lost 1 base, and 7 bases stayed unmatched. Germline lookup yields CDR1 MDHEN and CDR2 SYDVKM. The CDR3 nucleotides read TGTGCCAGCAGTTCCTCCGGGACTAGCGTTTCCTACGAGCAGTACTTC. This translates into CASSSSGTSVSYEQYF.

The chain links TRBV5-4 to TRBJ1-2, with a possible D match to TRBD1 (6 bases). The V gene's germline CDR1 is SGHNT and CDR2 YYREEE (reference sequence). This CDR3 contains 15 residues. V was trimmed by 4 bases and J by 4 bases, leaving 17 bases between them. CDR3 bases: TGTGCCAGCAGCGGCAGGGGTGAGGGTAGCTATGGCTACACCTTC. Its protein is CASSGRGEGSYGYTF.

The J gene is TRBJ2-3, the V gene TRBV28, with D perhaps TRBD2 (5 bases). The CDR3 covers 14 residues. V lost 2 bases and J lost 2, with 8 bases in between. Germline CDR1 and CDR2: MDHEN and SYDVKM. CDR3 nucleotides: TGTGCCAGCAGTTTACCTAGCTTCACAGATACGCAGTATTTT. Translating gives CASSLPSFTDTQYF.

This chain links TRBV5-1 with TRBJ1-1; TRBD1 is a possible D gene (6 bases). The ends were cut back, 1 base at V and 5 bases at J, with 9 bases in the middle. The CDR3 is made up of 13 amino acids. CDR1 and CDR2 (germline): SGHRS, YFSETQ. In nucleotides, the CDR3 is TGCGCCAGCAGCTTGACAGGGCGGACTGAAGCTTTCTTT. Residues: CASSLTGRTEAFF.

The V and J genes are TRBV19 and TRBJ1-1; D is uncertain. Germline assignment: CDR1 LNHDA and CDR2 SQIVND (reference sequence). V shed 5 bases and J shed 6 bases, with 13 bases lying between them. The length of the CDR3 is 13 residues. The CDR3 sequence is CASSSGGVPEAFF. The CDR3 nucleotides are TGTGCCAGTAGTTCCGGCGGGGTCCCTGAAGCTTTCTTT.

The V call is TRBV7-6, the J call TRBJ2-7; 7 bases map to TRBD2. Germline V gene sequence: CDR1 SGHVS, CDR2 FNYEAQ. V was pared by 6 bases and J by 0 bases, with 11 bases of the junction left unmatched. CDR3 size: 16 residues. This CDR3 is CASSFSSGGLSYEQYF. CDR3 DNA sequence: TGTGCCAGCAGTTTTTCTAGCGGAGGGCTCTCCTACGAGCAGTACTTC.